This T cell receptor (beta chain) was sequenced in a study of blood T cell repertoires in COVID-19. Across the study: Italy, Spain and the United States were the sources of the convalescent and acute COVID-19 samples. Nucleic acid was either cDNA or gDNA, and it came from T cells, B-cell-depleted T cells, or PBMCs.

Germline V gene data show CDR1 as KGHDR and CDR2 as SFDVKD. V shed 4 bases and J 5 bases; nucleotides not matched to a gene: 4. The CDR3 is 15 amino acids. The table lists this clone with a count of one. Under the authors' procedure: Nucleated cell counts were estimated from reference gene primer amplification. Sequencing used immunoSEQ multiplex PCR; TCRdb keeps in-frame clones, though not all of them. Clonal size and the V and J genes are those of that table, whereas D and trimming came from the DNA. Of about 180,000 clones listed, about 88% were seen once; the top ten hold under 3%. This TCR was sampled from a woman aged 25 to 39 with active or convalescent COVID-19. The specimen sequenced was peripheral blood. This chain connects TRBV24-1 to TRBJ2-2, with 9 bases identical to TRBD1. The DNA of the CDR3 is TGTGCCACCAGTGACCCCGGACAGGGGACCGGGGAGCTGTTTTTT. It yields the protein CATSDPGQGTGELFF.